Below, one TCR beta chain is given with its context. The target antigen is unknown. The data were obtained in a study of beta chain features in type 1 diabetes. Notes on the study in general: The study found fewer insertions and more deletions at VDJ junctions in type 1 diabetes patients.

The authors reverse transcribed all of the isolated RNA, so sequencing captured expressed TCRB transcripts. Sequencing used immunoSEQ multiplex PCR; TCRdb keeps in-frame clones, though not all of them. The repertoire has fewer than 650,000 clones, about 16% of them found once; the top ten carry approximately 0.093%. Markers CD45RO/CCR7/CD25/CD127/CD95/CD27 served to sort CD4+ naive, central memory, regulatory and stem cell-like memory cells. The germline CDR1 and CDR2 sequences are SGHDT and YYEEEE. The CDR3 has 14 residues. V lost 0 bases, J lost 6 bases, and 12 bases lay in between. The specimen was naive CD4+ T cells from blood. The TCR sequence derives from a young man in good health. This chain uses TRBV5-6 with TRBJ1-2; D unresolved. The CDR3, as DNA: TGTGCCAGCAGCTTGGCAGCAGAGTACCATGGCTACACCTTC. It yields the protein CASSLAAEYHGYTF.